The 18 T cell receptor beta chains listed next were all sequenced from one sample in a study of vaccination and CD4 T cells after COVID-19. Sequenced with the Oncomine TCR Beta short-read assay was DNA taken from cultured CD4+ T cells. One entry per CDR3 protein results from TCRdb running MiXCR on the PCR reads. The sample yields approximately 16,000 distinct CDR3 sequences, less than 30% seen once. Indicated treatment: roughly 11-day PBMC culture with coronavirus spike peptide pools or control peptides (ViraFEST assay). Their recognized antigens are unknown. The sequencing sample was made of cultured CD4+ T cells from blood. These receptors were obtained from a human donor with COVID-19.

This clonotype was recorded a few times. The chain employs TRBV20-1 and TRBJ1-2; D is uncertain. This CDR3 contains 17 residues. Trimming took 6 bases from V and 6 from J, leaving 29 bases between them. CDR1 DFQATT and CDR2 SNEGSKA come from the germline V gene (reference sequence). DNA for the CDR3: TGCAGTGCAGAGGCTAGGTCCCCCGGGGAGGGTGGAGATGGCTACACCTTC. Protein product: CSAEARSPGEGGDGYTF.

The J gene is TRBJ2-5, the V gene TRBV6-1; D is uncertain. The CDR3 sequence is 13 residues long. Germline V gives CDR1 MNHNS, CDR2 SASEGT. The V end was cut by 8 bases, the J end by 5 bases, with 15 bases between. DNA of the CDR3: TGTGCCAGCTCCTTCCTGACCGGTGAGACCCAGTACTTC. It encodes CASSFLTGETQYF.

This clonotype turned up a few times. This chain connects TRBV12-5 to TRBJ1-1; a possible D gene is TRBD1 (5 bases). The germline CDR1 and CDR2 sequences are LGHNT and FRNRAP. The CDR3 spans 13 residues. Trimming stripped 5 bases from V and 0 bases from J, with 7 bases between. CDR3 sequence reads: CASGLGLNTEAFF. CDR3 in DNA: TGTGCTAGTGGTCTGGGGCTGAACACTGAAGCTTTCTTT.

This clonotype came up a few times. CDR3 sequence reads: CASSLVPGQNTGELFF. The DNA of the CDR3 is TGTGCCAGCAGCTTAGTCCCGGGACAGAACACCGGGGAGCTGTTTTTT. The J gene is TRBJ2-2, the V gene TRBV7-9; D perhaps matches TRBD1 (6 bases). CDR3 length: 16 amino acids. V gave up 1 base and J gave up 1 base, with 10 bases separating them. CDR1 SEHNR and CDR2 FQNEAQ come from the germline V gene (reference sequence).

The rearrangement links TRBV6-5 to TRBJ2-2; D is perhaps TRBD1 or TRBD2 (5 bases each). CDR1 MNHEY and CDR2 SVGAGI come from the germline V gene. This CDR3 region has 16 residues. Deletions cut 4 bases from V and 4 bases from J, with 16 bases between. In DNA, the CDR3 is TGTGCCAGCAGTTTAACCTGGGGGTCTGGCACCGGGGAGCTGTTTTTT. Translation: CASSLTWGSGTGELFF.

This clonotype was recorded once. CDR3 DNA: TGTGCCAGCAGCTTGCCCGACTTATCCTACGAGCAGTACTTC. It specifies CASSLPDLSYEQYF. The rearrangement uses TRBV7-3 and TRBJ2-7; D is uncertain. Per the germline V gene, CDR1 is SGHTA and CDR2 is FQGTGA. There are 14 residues in the CDR3. V was pared by 3 bases and J by 1 base, with 10 bases between.

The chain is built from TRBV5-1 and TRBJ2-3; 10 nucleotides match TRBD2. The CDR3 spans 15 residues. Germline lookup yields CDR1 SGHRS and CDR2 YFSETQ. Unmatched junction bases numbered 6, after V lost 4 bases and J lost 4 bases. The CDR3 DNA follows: TGCGCCAGCAGCCGAGCGGGGGGGATTTCAGATACGCAGTATTTT. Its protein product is CASSRAGGISDTQYF.

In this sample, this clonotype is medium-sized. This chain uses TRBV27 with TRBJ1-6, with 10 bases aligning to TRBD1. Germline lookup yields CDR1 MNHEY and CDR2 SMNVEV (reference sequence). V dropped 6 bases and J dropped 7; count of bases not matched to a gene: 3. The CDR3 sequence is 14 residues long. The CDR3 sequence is CASSRDRGNSPLHF. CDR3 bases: TGTGCCAGCAGCCGGGACAGGGGCAATTCACCCCTCCACTTT.

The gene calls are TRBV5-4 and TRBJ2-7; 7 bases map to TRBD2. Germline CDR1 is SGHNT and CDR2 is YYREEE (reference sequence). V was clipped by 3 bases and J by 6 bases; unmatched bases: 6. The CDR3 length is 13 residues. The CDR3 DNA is TGTGCCAGCAGCTGGAGGGAGGGTGGCGAGCAGTACTTC. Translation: CASSWREGGEQYF. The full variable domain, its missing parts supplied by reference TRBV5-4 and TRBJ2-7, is ETGVTQSPTHLIKTRGQQVTLRCSSQSGHNTVSWYQQALGQGPQFIFQYYREEENGRGNFPPRFSGLQFPNYSSELNVNALELDDSALYLCASSWREGGEQYFGPGTRLTVT.

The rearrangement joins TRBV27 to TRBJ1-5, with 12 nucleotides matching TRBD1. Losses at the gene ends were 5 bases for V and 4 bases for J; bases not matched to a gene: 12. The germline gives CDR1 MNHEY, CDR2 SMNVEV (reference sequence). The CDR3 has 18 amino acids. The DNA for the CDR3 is TGTGCCAGCAGTCCGCAACCGGGACAGGGGGCATTGAATCAGCCCCAGCATTTT. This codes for CASSPQPGQGALNQPQHF.

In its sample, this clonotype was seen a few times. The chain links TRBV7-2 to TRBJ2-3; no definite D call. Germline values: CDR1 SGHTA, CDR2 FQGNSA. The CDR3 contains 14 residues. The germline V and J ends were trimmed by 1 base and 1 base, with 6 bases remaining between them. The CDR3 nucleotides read TGTGCCAGCAGCTTAGAGTGGGGCACAGATACGCAGTATTTT. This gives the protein CASSLEWGTDTQYF.

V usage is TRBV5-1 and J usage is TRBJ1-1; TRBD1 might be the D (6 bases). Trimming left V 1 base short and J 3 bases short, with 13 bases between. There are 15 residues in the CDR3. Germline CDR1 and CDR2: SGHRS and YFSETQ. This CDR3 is CASSLTGQGHTEAFF. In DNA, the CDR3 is TGCGCCAGCAGCTTGACTGGGCAGGGGCACACTGAAGCTTTCTTT.

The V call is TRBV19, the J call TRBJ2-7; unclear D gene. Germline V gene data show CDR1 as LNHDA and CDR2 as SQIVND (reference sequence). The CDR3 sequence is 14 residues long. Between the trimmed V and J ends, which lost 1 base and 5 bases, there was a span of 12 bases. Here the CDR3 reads CASSIGLLRDEQYF. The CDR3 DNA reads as TGTGCCAGTAGTATAGGGCTTCTGCGCGACGAGCAGTACTTC.

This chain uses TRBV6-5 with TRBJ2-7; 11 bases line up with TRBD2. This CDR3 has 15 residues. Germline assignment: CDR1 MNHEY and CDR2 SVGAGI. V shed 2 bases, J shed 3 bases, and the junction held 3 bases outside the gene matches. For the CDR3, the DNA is TGTGCCAGCAGTTACCGACTAGCGGGGCTCTACGAGCAGTACTTC. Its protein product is CASSYRLAGLYEQYF.

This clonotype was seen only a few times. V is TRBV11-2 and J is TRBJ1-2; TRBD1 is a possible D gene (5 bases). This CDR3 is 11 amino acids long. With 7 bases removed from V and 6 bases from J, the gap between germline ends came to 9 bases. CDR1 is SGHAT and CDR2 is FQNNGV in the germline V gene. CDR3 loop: CASTSGNGYTF. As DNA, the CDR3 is TGTGCCAGCACATCAGGGAATGGCTACACCTTC.

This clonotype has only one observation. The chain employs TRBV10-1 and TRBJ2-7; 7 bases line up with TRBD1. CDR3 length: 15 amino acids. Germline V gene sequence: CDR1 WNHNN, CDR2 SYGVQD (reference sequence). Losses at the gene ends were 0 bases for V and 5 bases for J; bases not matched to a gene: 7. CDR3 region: CASSESATGLDEQYF. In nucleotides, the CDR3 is TGCGCCAGCAGTGAGTCAGCGACAGGGTTGGACGAGCAGTACTTC.

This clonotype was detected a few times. This chain's CDR3 is CSVCLGTVDEKLFF. For the CDR3, the DNA is TGCAGCGTATGTCTCGGGACAGTGGATGAAAAACTGTTTTTT. The rearrangement links TRBV29-1 to TRBJ1-4; 7 nucleotides match TRBD1. In germline, CDR1 is SQVTM, CDR2 ANQGSEA. The CDR3 has 14 amino acids. J gave up 6 bases and V 6 bases, and 10 bases lay outside the gene matches.

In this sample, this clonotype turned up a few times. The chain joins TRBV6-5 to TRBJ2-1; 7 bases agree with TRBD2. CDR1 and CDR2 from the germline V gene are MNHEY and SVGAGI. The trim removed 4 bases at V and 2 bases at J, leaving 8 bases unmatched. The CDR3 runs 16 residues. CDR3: CASSSILALPYNEQFF. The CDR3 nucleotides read TGTGCCAGCAGTTCCATACTAGCGCTACCCTACAATGAGCAGTTCTTC.